Following are 27 T cell receptor beta chains from one sample sequenced in a study of OX40 agonist ivuxolimab in advanced cancers. Sequencing was performed with immunoSEQ multiplex PCR; in TCRdb, only in-frame clones are kept and a portion is missing. Of over 10,000 clones listed, 65% to 90% were seen once; the top ten hold approximately 45%. The sample in question was CD4+ or CD8+ T cells sorted from blood, obtained in a trial of the OX40 agonist ivuxolimab. The receptors shown here come from an adult with an advanced solid tumor such as melanoma, head and neck, liver or kidney cancer.

This sequence joins TRBV5-4 and TRBJ2-1, with a weak D call TRBD2 (6 bases). The germline V and J ends were trimmed by 0 bases and 9 bases, with 13 bases remaining between them. The germline CDR1 and CDR2 sequences are SGHNT and YYREEE (reference sequence). The CDR3 spans 14 residues. CDR3 DNA sequence: TGTGCCAGCAGCTTGGCACTAGCCATGGGTGAGCAGTTCTTC. Protein sequence: CASSLALAMGEQFF.

The rearrangement uses TRBV11-1 and TRBJ1-2; D not certain. V lost 3 bases to trimming and J lost 3 bases, with 8 bases between them. This CDR3 has 13 amino acids. Germline CDR1 and CDR2: SGHAT and FQDESV (reference sequence). This chain's CDR3 is CASSFGEDYGYTF. CDR3 nucleotides: TGTGCCAGCAGCTTCGGGGAGGACTATGGCTACACCTTC. The variable domain in full, with the rest retrieved from reference TRBV11-1 and TRBJ1-2, is EAEVAQSPRYKITEKSQAVAFWCDPISGHATLYWYRQILGQGPELLVQFQDESVVDDSQLPKDRFSAERLKGVDSTLKIQPAELGDSAMYLCASSFGEDYGYTFGSGTRLTVV.

This clone was recorded only once. The rearrangement links TRBV27 to TRBJ1-1; possibly TRBD1 for D (5 bases). The CDR3 runs to 13 residues. Looked up from germline, CDR1 is MNHEY and CDR2 is SMNVEV (reference sequence). Trimming took 5 bases from V and 4 from J, leaving 11 bases between them. The CDR3 DNA reads TGTGCCAGCAGTAGCAGGGCCCGCACTGAAGCTTTCTTT. Its translation is CASSSRARTEAFF.

The CDR3 DNA follows: TGCGCCAGCAGCCAGGGCGATCGCACAGATACGCAGTATTTT. Protein sequence: CASSQGDRTDTQYF. V is TRBV4-1 and J is TRBJ2-3; no clear D. Trimming took off 3 bases at V and 1 base at J, with 8 bases between the two ends. The germline V gene has CDR1 MGHRA and CDR2 YSYEKL. There are 14 residues in the CDR3.

The chain joins TRBV6-5 to TRBJ2-3; D not certain. V dropped 2 bases and J dropped 4 bases, with 10 bases sitting between them. The germline CDR1 and CDR2 sequences are MNHEY and SVGAGI. The CDR3 extends over 14 amino acids. The CDR3 sequence is CASSYTNLADTQYF. The CDR3 nucleotides read TGTGCCAGCAGTTACACCAACCTGGCAGATACGCAGTATTTT.

The chain employs TRBV30 and TRBJ1-1; no reliable D call. The V gene lost 6 bases and the J gene lost 1 base, with 9 bases spanning the gap. The CDR3 sequence is 12 residues long. Per the germline V gene, CDR1 is GTSNPN and CDR2 is SVGIG (reference sequence). The CDR3 loop reads CACKRGNTEAFF. The CDR3 DNA follows: TGTGCCTGCAAACGGGGGAACACTGAAGCTTTCTTT.

This chain uses TRBV28 with TRBJ2-2; 13 bases agree with TRBD2. V lost 5 bases, J lost 4 bases, and 4 bases stayed unmatched. The CDR3 loop spans 16 amino acids. CDR1 and CDR2 from the germline V gene are MDHEN and SYDVKM. CDR3 sequence: CASSAGLAGATGELFF. CDR3 nucleotide sequence: TGTGCCAGCAGTGCAGGACTAGCGGGAGCCACCGGGGAGCTGTTTTTT.

The V gene is TRBV5-1, the J gene TRBJ2-3; possible D gene TRBD2, 5 bases. V lost 5 bases to trimming and J lost 1 base, with 17 bases between them. The germline gives CDR1 SGHRS, CDR2 YFSETQ. This CDR3 region has 16 residues. DNA of the CDR3: TGCGCCAGCAGTAGGGCCCCTAGCATGGGCACAGATACGCAGTATTTT. Translation: CASSRAPSMGTDTQYF.

This rearrangement joins TRBV4-1 to TRBJ2-5, with D possibly TRBD1 on 5 matching bases. From germline, CDR1 is MGHRA and CDR2 YSYEKL. The CDR3 spans 17 residues. Trimming shortened V by 0 bases and J by 2 bases, and 16 bases separated the two germline ends. CDR3 in amino acids: CASSQEFPGMLQETQYF. Written as DNA, the CDR3 is TGCGCCAGCAGCCAAGAATTCCCAGGGATGCTTCAAGAGACCCAGTACTTC.

The rearrangement uses TRBV5-1 and TRBJ2-3; D is unresolved. With 5 bases removed from V and 2 bases from J, the gap between germline ends came to 6 bases. CDR3 length: 12 residues. Germline CDR1 and CDR2: SGHRS and YFSETQ. CDR3 bases: TGCGCCAGCAGTCTCACCACAGATACGCAGTATTTT. Translation gives CASSLTTDTQYF.

The rearrangement links TRBV5-6 to TRBJ2-6; no reliable D call. The CDR3 runs to 14 residues. Germline CDR1 is SGHDT and CDR2 is YYEEEE. Trimming removed 5 bases at V and 2 bases at J, with 8 bases between. Written as DNA, the CDR3 is TGTGCCAGCAGTTTATGGACTGGGGCCAACGTCCTGACTTTC. Its protein is CASSLWTGANVLTF.

In nucleotides, the CDR3 is TGTGCCTGGAGTGTGTCGTACCTAGGCACTGAAGCTTTCTTT. This translates into CAWSVSYLGTEAFF. The chain uses TRBV30 and TRBJ1-1; D uncertain. The germline V and J ends were trimmed by 0 bases and 4 bases, with 12 bases remaining between them. The CDR3 is made up of 14 amino acids. Germline V gene data show CDR1 as GTSNPN and CDR2 as SVGIG (reference sequence).

The rearrangement uses TRBV5-6 and TRBJ2-2, with 13 positions matching TRBD2. The V gene's germline CDR1 is SGHDT and CDR2 YYEEEE. The CDR3 runs to 16 residues. Trimming took 0 bases from V and 7 from J; bases not matched to a gene: 3. The CDR3 reads CASSLGLAGGHGELFF. For the CDR3, the DNA is TGTGCCAGCAGCTTGGGACTAGCGGGAGGACACGGGGAGCTGTTTTTT.

The rearrangement joins TRBV15 to TRBJ2-1; D is uncertain. This CDR3 region has 15 residues. The V gene's germline CDR1 is LNHNV and CDR2 YYDKDF (reference sequence). Trimming left V 0 bases short and J 7 bases short, with 13 bases between. The CDR3 sequence: CATSRERYGENEQFF. Here the CDR3 DNA reads TGTGCCACCAGCAGAGAAAGATACGGTGAAAATGAGCAGTTCTTC. Variable domain in full (rest from reference TRBV15 and TRBJ2-1): DAMVIQNPRYQVTQFGKPVTLSCSQTLNHNVMYWYQQKSSQAPKLLFHYYDKDFNNEADTPDNFQSRRPNTSFCFLDIRSPGLGDTAMYLCATSRERYGENEQFFGPGTRLTVL.

The genes are TRBV10-2 and TRBJ1-5; D is undetermined. The V gene's germline CDR1 is WSHSY and CDR2 SAAADI. Trimming removed 4 bases at V and 0 bases at J, with 4 bases between. The length of the CDR3 is 13 residues. CDR3 sequence reads: CASSGYSNQPQHF. The CDR3 nucleotides are TGCGCCAGCAGTGGATATAGCAATCAGCCCCAGCATTTT.

The V call is TRBV15, the J call TRBJ1-5, with D possibly TRBD1 on 6 matching bases. The CDR3 is 14 amino acids. The germline V gene has CDR1 LNHNV and CDR2 YYDKDF (reference sequence). V gave up 3 bases and J gave up 6 bases, with 12 bases separating them. The CDR3 sequence is CATSRGTGRQPQHF. CDR3 in DNA: TGTGCCACCAGCAGGGGAACAGGGCGTCAGCCCCAGCATTTT.

The V gene is TRBV11-2, the J gene TRBJ2-3, with D possibly TRBD2 on 6 matching bases. Germline V gene data show CDR1 as SGHAT and CDR2 as FQNNGV. V was clipped by 2 bases and J by 0 bases, with 18 bases between them. The CDR3 totals 18 residues. The chain's CDR3 is CASSLRRDSLFSTDTQYF. The CDR3 DNA follows: TGTGCCAGCAGCTTAAGGAGGGATTCCCTCTTTAGCACAGATACGCAGTATTTT. Combining the CDR3 with reference TRBV11-2 and TRBJ2-3 gives the whole variable domain EAGVAQSPRYKIIEKRQSVAFWCNPISGHATLYWYQQILGQGPKLLIQFQNNGVVDDSQLPKDRFSAERLKGVDSTLKIQPAKLEDSAVYLCASSLRRDSLFSTDTQYFGPGTRLTVL.

The chain is built from TRBV19 and TRBJ2-3; D is ambiguous. Germline CDR1 LNHDA, CDR2 SQIVND (reference sequence). The CDR3 is made up of 18 amino acids. Trimming took off 2 bases at V and 2 bases at J, with 20 bases between the two ends. In DNA form, the CDR3 reads TGTGCCAGTAGTATAACTGACCCCGGAGTACTCTACACAGATACGCAGTATTTT. Protein product: CASSITDPGVLYTDTQYF.

The chain combines TRBV2 with TRBJ2-7, with 8 bases aligning to TRBD1. V was pared by 10 bases and J by 1 base, with 6 bases of the junction left unmatched. The germline V gene has CDR1 SNHLY and CDR2 FYNNEI. This CDR3 is built from 13 residues. CDR3 sequence: CATRQGLSYEQYF. The CDR3 DNA reads TGTGCCACTAGACAGGGGCTATCCTACGAGCAGTACTTC. Using reference TRBV2 and TRBJ2-7 for the parts outside the CDR3, the full variable domain is EPEVTQTPSHQVTQMGQEVILRCVPISNHLYFYWYRQILGQKVEFLVSFYNNEISEKSEIFDDQFSVERPDGSNFTLKIRSTKLEDSAMYFCATRQGLSYEQYFGPGTRLTVT.

The V gene is TRBV16, the J gene TRBJ1-2; TRBD1 matches at 10 bases. Trimming at V came to 2 bases and at J to 7 bases, leaving 10 bases not matched to a gene. Germline CDR1 KGHSY, CDR2 FQNENV. This CDR3 contains 16 residues. The CDR3 sequence is CASSQPTGGVTSGYTF. The CDR3 DNA reads as TGTGCCAGCAGCCAACCGACAGGGGGCGTCACTAGTGGCTACACCTTC.

The J gene is TRBJ1-2, the V gene TRBV15; D unclear. V was trimmed by 5 bases and J by 7 bases, leaving 17 bases between them. Germline loops: CDR1 LNHNV, CDR2 YYDKDF (reference sequence). The CDR3 has 14 residues. CDR3 nucleotides: TGTGCCACCAGCCGGCTGGAGGCAAGGAGTGGCTACACCTTC. It yields the protein CATSRLEARSGYTF.

The chain uses TRBV9 and TRBJ1-2; weak D call: TRBD1 (5 bases). CDR1 and CDR2 from the germline V gene are SGDLS and YYNGEE. CDR3 length: 13 amino acids. Trimming removed 3 bases at V and 8 bases at J, with 14 bases between. This chain's CDR3 is CASSGGGSGGYTF. CDR3 sequence (DNA): TGTGCCAGCAGCGGTGGGGGTTCGGGAGGCTACACCTTC. Looking up the rest from reference TRBV9 and TRBJ1-2 gives the full variable domain: DSGVTQTPKHLITATGQRVTLRCSPRSGDLSVYWYQQSLDQGLQFLIQYYNGEERAKGNILERFSAQQFPDLHSELNLSSLELGDSALYFCASSGGGSGGYTFGSGTRLTVV.

This clone was seen a few times. The V call is TRBV7-9, the J call TRBJ2-4; 8 bases align to TRBD2. This CDR3 has 16 amino acids. The V and J ends lost 4 bases and 3 bases, in that order; junction bases with no gene match: 8. The germline V gene encodes CDR1 SEHNR and CDR2 FQNEAQ (reference sequence). In DNA form, the CDR3 reads TGTGCCAGCAGCTCCCAAGAGCGGGAGTTCAAAAACATTCAGTACTTC. Translation gives CASSSQEREFKNIQYF.

The sample holds one count of this clone. V and J are TRBV7-3 and TRBJ2-7; D is unresolved. The CDR3 has 12 residues. Germline V gene data show CDR1 as SGHTA and CDR2 as FQGTGA. Trimming cost V 1 base and J 4 bases, with 5 bases left between them. CDR3 nucleotide sequence: TGTGCCAGCAGCTTAAACGGGTACGAGCAGTACTTC. It encodes CASSLNGYEQYF.

The genes are TRBV6-5 and TRBJ2-7, with 8 bases that match TRBD1. Per germline, CDR1 MNHEY and CDR2 SVGAGI. Losses at the gene ends were 10 bases for V and 2 bases for J; bases not matched to a gene: 7. The CDR3 runs 13 residues. The CDR3 sequence is CATRQGTTYEQYF. DNA for the CDR3: TGTGCCACTAGACAGGGGACGACCTACGAGCAGTACTTC.

The rearrangement uses TRBV30 and TRBJ1-1, with D possibly being TRBD1 (5 bases). CDR3 length: 16 amino acids. CDR1 and CDR2 from the germline V gene are GTSNPN and SVGIG (reference sequence). V lost 1 base, J lost 0 bases, and 15 bases lay in between. CDR3 coding DNA: TGTGCCTGGAGTGATAAAACCGGGACGGTGAACACTGAAGCTTTCTTT. Amino acid sequence: CAWSDKTGTVNTEAFF. The full variable domain, rest sourced from reference TRBV30 and TRBJ1-1, is SQTIHQWPATLVQPVGSPLSLECTVEGTSNPNLYWYRQAAGRGLQLLFYSVGIGQISSEVPQNLSASRPQDRQFILSSKKLLLSDSGFYLCAWSDKTGTVNTEAFFGQGTRLTVV.

The chain joins TRBV10-3 to TRBJ2-1; unclear D gene. The germline V gene encodes CDR1 ENHRY and CDR2 SYGVKD. V lost 4 bases, J lost 7 bases, and 5 bases lay in between. This CDR3 has 11 amino acids. CDR3 loop: CAISVSNEQFF. CDR3 coding DNA: TGTGCCATCAGTGTATCTAATGAGCAGTTCTTC.